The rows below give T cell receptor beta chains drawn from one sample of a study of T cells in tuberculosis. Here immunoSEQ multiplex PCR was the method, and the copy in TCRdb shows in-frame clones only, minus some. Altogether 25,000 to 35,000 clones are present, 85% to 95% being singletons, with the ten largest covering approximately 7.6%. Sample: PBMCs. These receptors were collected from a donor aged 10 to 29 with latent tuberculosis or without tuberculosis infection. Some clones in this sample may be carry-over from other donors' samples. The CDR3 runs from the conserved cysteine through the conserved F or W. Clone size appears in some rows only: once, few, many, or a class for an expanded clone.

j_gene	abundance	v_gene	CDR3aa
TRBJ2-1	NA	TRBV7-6	CASSLGLQGSEQFF
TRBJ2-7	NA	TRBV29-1	CSVGAGSSYEQYF
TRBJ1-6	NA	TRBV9	CASSVTGDLSPLHF
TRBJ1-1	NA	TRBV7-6	CASSSQGGTEAFF
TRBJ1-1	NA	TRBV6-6	CASTNNRDRGDVAFF
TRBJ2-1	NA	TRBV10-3	CAISEQGSNEQFF
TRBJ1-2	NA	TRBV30	CAWSVSGSNPLGYTF
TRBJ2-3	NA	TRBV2	CASQVGLTSTDTQYF
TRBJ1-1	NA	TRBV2	CASSDQGAQGGAFF
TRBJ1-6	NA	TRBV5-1	CASSLGAGQGDSPLHF
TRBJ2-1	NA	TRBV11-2	CASRYPGSSYNEQFF
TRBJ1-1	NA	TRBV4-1	CASSPLPRENPAFF
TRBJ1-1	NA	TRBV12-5	CASGLHGRAGGTEAFF
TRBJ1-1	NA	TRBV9	CASSSASGMGRTEAFF
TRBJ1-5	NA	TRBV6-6	CASSVLGQGNQPQHF
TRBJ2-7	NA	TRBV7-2	CASSLASGGAYEQYF
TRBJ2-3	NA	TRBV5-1	CASSLGVGSDGTDTQYF
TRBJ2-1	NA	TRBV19	CASSSIGDSILSSAFF
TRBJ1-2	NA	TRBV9	CASSPDIYGYTF
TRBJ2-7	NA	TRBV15	CATSRVGGGRYEQYF
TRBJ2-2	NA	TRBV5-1	CASSLRVPPGTGELFF
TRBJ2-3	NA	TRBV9	CASSVALTTPTDTQYF
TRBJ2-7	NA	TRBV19	CASSPGQGAYEQYF
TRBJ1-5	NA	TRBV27	CASRHGQSNQPQHF
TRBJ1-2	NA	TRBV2	CASRRGGASNYGYTF
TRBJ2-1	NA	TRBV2	CASSVQEQFF
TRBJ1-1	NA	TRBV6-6	CASRGGRGRNTEAFF
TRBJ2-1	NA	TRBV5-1	CASSPLARNEQFF
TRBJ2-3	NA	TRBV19	CASSLAGLIDTQYF
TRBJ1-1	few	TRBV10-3	CAVKDRDDTEAFF
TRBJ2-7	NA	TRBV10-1	CASSESSRGEQYF
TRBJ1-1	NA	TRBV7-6	CASSLGQGKNTEAFF